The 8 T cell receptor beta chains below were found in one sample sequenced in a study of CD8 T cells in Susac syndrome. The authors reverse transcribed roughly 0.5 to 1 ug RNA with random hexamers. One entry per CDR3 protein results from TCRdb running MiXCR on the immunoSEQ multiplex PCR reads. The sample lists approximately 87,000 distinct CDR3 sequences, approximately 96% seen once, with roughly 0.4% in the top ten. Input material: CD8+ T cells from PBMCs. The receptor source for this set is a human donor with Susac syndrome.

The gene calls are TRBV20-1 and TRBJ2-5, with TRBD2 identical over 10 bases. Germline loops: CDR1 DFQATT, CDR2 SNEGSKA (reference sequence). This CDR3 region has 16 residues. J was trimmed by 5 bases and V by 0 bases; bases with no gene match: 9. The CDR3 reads CSARDPSSGRLETQYF. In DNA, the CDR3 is TGCAGTGCTAGAGACCCGAGTAGCGGGAGGCTTGAGACCCAGTACTTC.

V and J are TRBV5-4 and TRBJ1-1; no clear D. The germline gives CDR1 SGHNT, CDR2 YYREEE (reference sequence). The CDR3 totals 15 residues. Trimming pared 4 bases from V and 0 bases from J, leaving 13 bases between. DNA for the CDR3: TGTGCCAGCAGCCCCTCAGTGGGAATGAACACTGAAGCTTTCTTT. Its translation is CASSPSVGMNTEAFF.

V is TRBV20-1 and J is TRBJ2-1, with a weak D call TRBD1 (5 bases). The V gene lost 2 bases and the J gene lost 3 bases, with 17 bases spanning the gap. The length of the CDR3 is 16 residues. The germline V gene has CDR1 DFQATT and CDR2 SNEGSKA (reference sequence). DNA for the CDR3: TGCAGTGCTAGACCCCGATGGGCAGGGCACTACAATGAGCAGTTCTTC. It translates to CSARPRWAGHYNEQFF.

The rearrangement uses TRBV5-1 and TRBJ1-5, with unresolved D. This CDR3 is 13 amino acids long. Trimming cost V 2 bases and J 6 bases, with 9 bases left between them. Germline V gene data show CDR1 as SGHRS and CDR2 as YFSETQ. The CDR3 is CASSFSGSQPQHF. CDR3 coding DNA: TGCGCCAGCAGCTTTTCAGGCAGTCAGCCCCAGCATTTT.

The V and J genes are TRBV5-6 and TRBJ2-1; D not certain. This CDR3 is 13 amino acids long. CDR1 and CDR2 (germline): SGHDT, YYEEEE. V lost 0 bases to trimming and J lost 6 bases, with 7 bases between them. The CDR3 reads CASSLGYPNEQFF. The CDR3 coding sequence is TGTGCCAGCAGCTTGGGATACCCCAATGAGCAGTTCTTC.

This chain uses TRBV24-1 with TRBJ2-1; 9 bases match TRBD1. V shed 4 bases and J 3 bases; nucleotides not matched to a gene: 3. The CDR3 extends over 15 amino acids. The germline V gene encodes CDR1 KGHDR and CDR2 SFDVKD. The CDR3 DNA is TGTGCCACCAGTGACAGGGGACAGGGCTACAATGAGCAGTTCTTC. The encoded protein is CATSDRGQGYNEQFF.

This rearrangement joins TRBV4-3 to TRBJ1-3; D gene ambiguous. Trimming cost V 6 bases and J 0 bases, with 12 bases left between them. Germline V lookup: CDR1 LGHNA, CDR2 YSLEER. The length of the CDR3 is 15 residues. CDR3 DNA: TGCGCCAGCAGTACGGACGTTAGCTCTGGAAACACCATATATTTT. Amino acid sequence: CASSTDVSSGNTIYF.

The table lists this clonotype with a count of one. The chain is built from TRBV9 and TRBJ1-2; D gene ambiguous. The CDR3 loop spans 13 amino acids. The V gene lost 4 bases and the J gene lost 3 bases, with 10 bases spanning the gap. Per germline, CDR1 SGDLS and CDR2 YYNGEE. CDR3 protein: CASSPQNDYGYTF. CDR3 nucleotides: TGTGCCAGCAGCCCCCAAAACGACTATGGCTACACCTTC.